Reported below is one T cell receptor beta chain. Its antigen is not identified. This may stem from a read error, because a much larger clone lies one nucleotide away. Trimming removed 3 bases at V and 5 bases at J, with 2 bases between. The germline V gene has CDR1 SGHAT and CDR2 FQNNGV. This CDR3 is 12 amino acids long. Every isolated RNA sample was fully reverse transcribed, so sequencing captured expressed TCRB transcripts. Each sample of naive, central memory or regulatory T cells had, on average, about 3.57 million reads. Assay used: immunoSEQ multiplex PCR; TCRdb lists only in-frame clones, some missing. The table has 95,000 to 150,000 clones, roughly 17% seen once; the top ten hold under 2.5%. This record belongs to a study of beta chain features in type 1 diabetes. Study-level points and caveats: In every one of the four CD4+ subsets, TCRB CDR3s were moderately but significantly shorter in Type 1 diabetes patients. VDJ junctions in type 1 diabetes patients carried more deletions and fewer insertions.

Sequenced sample: central memory CD4+ T cells from blood. This TCR came from a man in his thirties or forties with type 1 diabetes. The gene calls are TRBV11-2 and TRBJ1-6; D not resolved. The CDR3 nucleotides are TGTGCCAGCAGCTTCGATAATTCACCCCTCCACTTT. Translated, it gives CASSFDNSPLHF.